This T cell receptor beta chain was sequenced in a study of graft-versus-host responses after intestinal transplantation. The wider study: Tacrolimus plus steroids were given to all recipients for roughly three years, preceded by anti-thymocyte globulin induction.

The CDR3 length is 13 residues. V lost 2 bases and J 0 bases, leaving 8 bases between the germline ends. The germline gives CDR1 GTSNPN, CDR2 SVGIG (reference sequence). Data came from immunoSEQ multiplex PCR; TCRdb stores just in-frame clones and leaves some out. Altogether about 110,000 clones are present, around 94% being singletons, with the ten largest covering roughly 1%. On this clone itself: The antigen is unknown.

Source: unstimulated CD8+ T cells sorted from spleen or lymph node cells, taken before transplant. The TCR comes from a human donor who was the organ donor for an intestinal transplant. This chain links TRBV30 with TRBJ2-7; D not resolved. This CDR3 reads CAWSFGASYEQYF. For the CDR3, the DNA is TGTGCCTGGAGTTTTGGCGCCTCCTACGAGCAGTACTTC.